The rows below give T cell receptor beta chains drawn from one sample of a study of T cell responses to AZD1222 COVID-19 vaccine. The table came from immunoSEQ multiplex PCR; TCRdb's copy has only in-frame clones and leaves some out. The sample lists about 94,000 clones, around 89% occurring once. This specimen consisted of peripheral blood, obtained on day 0 of AZD1222 vaccination. The receptors stem from an adult in good health. CDR3s leave out the opening cysteine and the closing phenylalanine or tryptophan. A D gene is named only where the DNA matches it firmly.

D	V	J	CDR3
NA	TRBV27	TRBJ2-7	ASSFREFSYEQY
NA	TRBV28	TRBJ1-5	ASRVQDQPQH
TRBD1	TRBV19	TRBJ1-5	ASRVQGGIQPQH
NA	TRBV9	TRBJ1-1	ASSFRTGRGAEAF
NA	TRBV5-5	TRBJ2-2	ASSLYPALNTGELF
TRBD1	TRBV19	TRBJ1-1	ASSWDRRGTEAF
NA	TRBV28	TRBJ2-1	ASCRLANYNEQF
NA	TRBV7-2	TRBJ2-7	ASSLSGSYEQY
NA	TRBV29-1	TRBJ2-5	SSVLHQETQY
TRBD1	TRBV5-6	TRBJ1-5	ASSRDRDQPQH
TRBD2	TRBV14	TRBJ2-1	ASSSQHLGGNEQF
NA	TRBV12-3/TRBV12-4	TRBJ2-7	ASTENYEQY
NA	TRBV7-2	TRBJ2-7	ASSLGGDYEQY
NA	TRBV19	TRBJ2-1	ASELGGTYNEQF
NA	TRBV5-6	TRBJ1-2	ASSLRQGWYGYT
TRBD1	TRBV6-2/TRBV6-3	TRBJ2-3	ASSDRDLNTQY
NA	TRBV19	TRBJ1-2	ASSMEGNRGYT
NA	TRBV6-2/TRBV6-3	TRBJ2-5	ASSYMATQETQY
NA	TRBV7-2	TRBJ1-2	ASSAHREAYGYT
TRBD1	TRBV6-4	TRBJ2-1	ASSDSGTGSYNEQF
NA	TRBV6-1	TRBJ1-6	ASSDLNYNSPLH
NA	TRBV7-9	TRBJ2-7	ASSRPTTGRYEQY
NA	TRBV7-2	TRBJ2-1	ASSPVATFSEQF
NA	TRBV27	TRBJ1-3	ASSRDSTAFSGNTIY
TRBD2	TRBV7-6	TRBJ2-5	ASSTTSGGQETQY
NA	TRBV7-2	TRBJ1-1	ASIRGRGSTEAF
TRBD1	TRBV7-2	TRBJ1-2	ASSLAGQGDYGYT
NA	TRBV5-8	TRBJ1-5	ASSAGTGTFSNQPQH
TRBD1	TRBV6-2/TRBV6-3	TRBJ1-2	ASSSATGYLPYGYT
NA	TRBV28	TRBJ2-7	ASNLGNLDEQY
NA	TRBV7-6	TRBJ2-2	ASSLLAATGELF
NA	TRBV5-4	TRBJ2-7	ASSLAGGGRTYEQY
NA	TRBV6-2/TRBV6-3	TRBJ1-1	ASSVWSFTEAF
NA	TRBV18	TRBJ2-7	ASSPTGSYEQY
NA	TRBV18	TRBJ1-5	ASSPRQNSNQPQH
NA	TRBV29-1	TRBJ2-7	SVADIYEQY
NA	TRBV10-1	TRBJ2-3	ASSPTGEDTDTQY
NA	TRBV18	TRBJ1-3	ASSFRDYSGNTIY
NA	TRBV27	TRBJ1-1	ASWRGVEAF
NA	TRBV6-5	TRBJ2-1	ASSYDTYNEQF